The rows below give T cell receptor beta chains drawn from one sample of a study of blood T cells in healthy people across ages. A single record per CDR3 protein comes from TCRdb applying MiXCR to the 5' RACE reads. The profile shows roughly 500,000 distinct CDR3 sequences, roughly 29% of them singletons. Sequencing was performed on blood. These receptors were obtained from a woman between 65 and 79 years old in good health. Both conserved end residues are part of each CDR3. The D gene is left open where the match is weak. Not all rows give a size; the values are once, few, many and, for expanded clones, a class.

. TRBJ1-2 TRBV20-1 . TGCAGTGCTAGTCGCGGGGTGGGGAAGGGCTACACCTTC CSASRGVGKGYTF
TRBD2 TRBJ2-2 TRBV11-3 . TGTGCCAGCAGCTTAAGGCGGGGGGGAAACACCGGGGAGCTGTTTTTT CASSLRRGGNTGELFF
. TRBJ1-1 TRBV10-3 few TGTGCCATCAGTGAGTCGACCAGAAACCGTGAAGCTTTCTTT CAISESTRNREAFF
TRBD2 TRBJ2-7 TRBV28 . TGTGCCAGCAGTTTACTAGCGGGGGGGCACTACGAGCAGTACTTC CASSLLAGGHYEQYF
. TRBJ2-2 TRBV20-1 few TGCAGTTTTACAGGAGAGAACACCGGGGAGCTGTTTTTT CSFTGENTGELFF
TRBD2 TRBJ2-3 TRBV27 . TGTGCCAGCAGTTTCGCGACTAGCGGAGATACGCAGTATTTT CASSFATSGDTQYF
. TRBJ1-2 TRBV10-3 few TGTGCCATCCCGGAGGACTCTGGGGGGGGCTACACCTTC CAIPEDSGGGYTF
. TRBJ1-4 TRBV4-2 . TGTGCCAGCAGCCAAGATTACGGCCTGGGAAGCGAAAAACTGTTTTTT CASSQDYGLGSEKLFF
. TRBJ1-2 TRBV9 . TGTGCCAGCAGCGTAGGGAAGAGGGGAAACTATGGCTACACCTTC CASSVGKRGNYGYTF
TRBD1 TRBJ1-6 TRBV9 . TGTGCCAGCAGTGCGACAGGGTACAATTCACCCCTCCACTTT CASSATGYNSPLHF
TRBD1 TRBJ1-3 TRBV20-1 . TGCAGTGCTAGTGCCGGGACAGCTGGAAACACCATATATTTT CSASAGTAGNTIYF
. TRBJ1-1 TRBV29-1 . TGCAGCGTAGCCGGGACGGAGAACACTGAAGCTTTCTTT CSVAGTENTEAFF
TRBD1 TRBJ1-3 TRBV4-1 . TGCGCCAGCAGCCAAGTTCACGTGGGGACAGGGATGACTTCTGGAAACACCATATATTTT CASSQVHVGTGMTSGNTIYF
. TRBJ2-1 TRBV15 . TGTGCCACCAGCAGGGGCCGTAGCTCCTACAATGAGCAGTTCTTC CATSRGRSSYNEQFF
. TRBJ1-3 TRBV10-3 few TGTGCCATCAGTTCCGGACAGAATGGAAACACCATATATTTT CAISSGQNGNTIYF
. TRBJ2-3 TRBV6-6 few TGTGCCAGCAGTTATGGACTTCCCCTTAGCACAGATACGCAGTATTTT CASSYGLPLSTDTQYF
TRBD2 TRBJ2-7 TRBV20-1 . TGCAGTGCTAGAGATCGGACTAGCGGGGGGCAGATCCACGAGCAGTACTTC CSARDRTSGGQIHEQYF
. TRBJ1-1 TRBV6-2/TRBV6-3 . TGTGCCAGCTGCCTGAACACTGAAGCTTTCTTT CASCLNTEAFF
. TRBJ2-7 TRBV20-1 . TGCAGTGCCCAGGCCGGTAGGAAGGGGGTATCCTACGAGCAGTACTTC CSAQAGRKGVSYEQYF
. TRBJ2-7 TRBV12-3/TRBV12-4 . TGTGCCAGCAGCCCTAACAGGGATAGTGGGGAGCAGTACTTC CASSPNRDSGEQYF
. TRBJ1-1 TRBV6-1 . TGTGCCAGCAGTGAAGCCTCGACAGTAGGAACTGAAGCTTTCTTT CASSEASTVGTEAFF
. TRBJ2-5 TRBV4-2 . TGTGCCAGCAGCCCCCACCGCCAGGAGACCCAGTACTTC CASSPHRQETQYF
TRBD1 TRBJ2-5 TRBV28 . TGTGCCAGCTTCCCGGGACAGGAGGTCGGGACCCAGTACTTC CASFPGQEVGTQYF